This is a list of T cell receptor beta chains from one sample in a study of T cell repertoires in cytomegalovirus infection. TCRdb re-analysed the reads in MiXCR, keeping a single row per CDR3 protein. The sample carries about 900,000 distinct CDR3 sequences, around 32% recorded once. Their cognate antigens are unknown. This specimen was cultured CD8+ T cells from PBMCs, taken from culture after CMV antigen stimulation. Every receptor here comes from a human donor in good health (CMV status not recorded). Some clones in this sample may be carry-over from other donors' samples. Both conserved end residues are part of each CDR3. A D gene is named only where the DNA matches it firmly. Clone size is not always given. Where it is, it says once, few, many or a class for expanded clones.

DNA: TGCAGCGTTGAAGGAGTGGGATGGGAGACCCAGTACTTC
CDR3: CSVEGVGWETQYF
J: TRBJ2-5
D: NA
V: TRBV29-1
size: NA

DNA: TGTGCCAGCTCACCACCTATCCCGTCCCCTCAAATGAACACTGAAGCTTTCTTT
CDR3: CASSPPIPSPQMNTEAFF
J: TRBJ1-1
D: NA
V: TRBV18
size: few

DNA: TGTGCCAGCAGCTTAAACCGTCTGGGAGAGACCCAGTACTTC
CDR3: CASSLNRLGETQYF
J: TRBJ2-5
D: NA
V: TRBV7-2
size: NA

DNA: TGTGCCAGCATCCCCGAAAGCGGGGGGTATTACAATGAGCAGTTCTTC
CDR3: CASIPESGGYYNEQFF
J: TRBJ2-1
D: TRBD2
V: TRBV12-3/TRBV12-4
size: many

DNA: TGTGCCAGCAGTACCAGGGGGGCGGATAATGAGCAGTTCTTC
CDR3: CASSTRGADNEQFF
J: TRBJ2-1
D: NA
V: TRBV6-6
size: few

DNA: TGTGCCAGCATACTTGGACAAGAGACCCAGTACTTC
CDR3: CASILGQETQYF
J: TRBJ2-5
D: NA
V: TRBV11-3
size: NA

DNA: TGCAGTGCTAGAGATCAATTCGAGAGCCGAGCCTACGAGCAGTACTTC
CDR3: CSARDQFESRAYEQYF
J: TRBJ2-7
D: NA
V: TRBV20-1
size: NA

DNA: TGTGCCAGCAGTCCTCCGACAATGAACACTGAAGCTTTCTTT
CDR3: CASSPPTMNTEAFF
J: TRBJ1-1
D: NA
V: TRBV28
size: many

DNA: TGTGCCAGCAGCCCGATGGGACAGACCGTCTTT
CDR3: CASSPMGQTVF
J: TRBJ1-1
D: TRBD1
V: TRBV7-9
size: NA

DNA: TGTGCCAGCAGCGAAACAGGGACAACTAATGAAAAACTGTTTTTT
CDR3: CASSETGTTNEKLFF
J: TRBJ1-4
D: NA
V: TRBV9
size: NA

DNA: TGTGCCACCAGCCCCGGGACAGGGGTCGGCTACAATGAGCAGTTCTTC
CDR3: CATSPGTGVGYNEQFF
J: TRBJ2-1
D: TRBD1
V: TRBV24-1
size: NA

DNA: TGTGCCAGCAGTCGCCTTTATCCCGGGGGCAATCAGCCCCAGCATTTT
CDR3: CASSRLYPGGNQPQHF
J: TRBJ1-5
D: NA
V: TRBV27
size: NA

DNA: TGTGCCACCAATCGGGACAGGGTCAGTGGTAACACTGAAGCTTTCTTT
CDR3: CATNRDRVSGNTEAFF
J: TRBJ1-1
D: TRBD1
V: TRBV15
size: few

DNA: TGCGCCAGCAGCCAAGATAGTATCGGCAATGAGCAGTTCTTC
CDR3: CASSQDSIGNEQFF
J: TRBJ2-1
D: NA
V: TRBV4-3
size: few

DNA: TGTGCCAGCAGCTTAAACCCCCGGGACAGGCTCGTCTATGGCTACACCTTC
CDR3: CASSLNPRDRLVYGYTF
J: TRBJ1-2
D: TRBD1
V: TRBV7-6
size: NA

DNA: TGTGCCAGCAGCTCCGAAGAAGACCACACAGATACGCAGTATTTT
CDR3: CASSSEEDHTDTQYF
J: TRBJ2-3
D: NA
V: TRBV5-4
size: NA

DNA: TGTGCCAGCAGCTTGGTTCGCGGAGGGGAGGCCCCTGGGGCCAACGTCCTGACTTTC
CDR3: CASSLVRGGEAPGANVLTF
J: TRBJ2-6
D: NA
V: TRBV5-8
size: few

DNA: TGTGTCAGCAGCGTAGAGGGGGAGGCTAATGAAAAACTGTTTTTT
CDR3: CVSSVEGEANEKLFF
J: TRBJ1-4
D: NA
V: TRBV9
size: NA

DNA: TGTGCTAGCAGCTTAGCGAGGGGCCCCCAATTACTCGCCTCTGGGACCAACGTCCTGACTTTC
CDR3: CASSLARGPQLLASGTNVLTF
J: TRBJ2-6
D: NA
V: TRBV7-9
size: NA

DNA: TGCGCCAGCAGCCTTCGGGGTGGGGGGGCTGGTGAGCAGTTCTTC
CDR3: CASSLRGGGAGEQFF
J: TRBJ2-1
D: NA
V: TRBV4-1
size: few

DNA: TGTGCCAGCAGCTTCTCCAGGGCCTACTCCTACGAGCAGTACTTC
CDR3: CASSFSRAYSYEQYF
J: TRBJ2-7
D: NA
V: TRBV5-8
size: many

DNA: TGTGCCAGCAGCGACCCGACAGGGGGGACGAGCTATGAGCAGTTCTTC
CDR3: CASSDPTGGTSYEQFF
J: TRBJ2-1
D: TRBD1
V: TRBV14
size: NA

DNA: TGTGCCAGCAGCTTAGGCGGACAGGGTCGGCAGCCCCAGCATTTT
CDR3: CASSLGGQGRQPQHF
J: TRBJ1-5
D: TRBD1
V: TRBV7-9
size: many

DNA: TGTGCCAACAGGGCCGGGACAGCTTACGAGCAGTACTTC
CDR3: CANRAGTAYEQYF
J: TRBJ2-7
D: TRBD1
V: TRBV2
size: NA

DNA: TGTGCCAGCAGTGAGGGACACCTTAACTATGGCTACACCTTC
CDR3: CASSEGHLNYGYTF
J: TRBJ1-2
D: NA
V: TRBV12-3/TRBV12-4
size: NA

DNA: TGTGCCAGTACAAGTACGGGACTCACTGAAGCTTTCTTT
CDR3: CASTSTGLTEAFF
J: TRBJ1-1
D: NA
V: TRBV19
size: few

DNA: TGTGCCAGCAGTTTACGTACGGACAGTACCAAAAACATTCAGTACTTC
CDR3: CASSLRTDSTKNIQYF
J: TRBJ2-4
D: NA
V: TRBV27
size: NA

DNA: TGTGCCAGCAGCCAAGAAGGATATGAGAACTATGGCTACACCTTC
CDR3: CASSQEGYENYGYTF
J: TRBJ1-2
D: NA
V: TRBV4-1
size: few

DNA: TGTGCCAGCAGCCAGGGGGAAAGCTCCTACGAGCAGTACTTC
CDR3: CASSQGESSYEQYF
J: TRBJ2-7
D: TRBD1
V: TRBV7-6
size: many

DNA: TGTGCCACCCTAGGGCCAGCGGGGGGACCTAACACCGGGGAGCTGTTTTTT
CDR3: CATLGPAGGPNTGELFF
J: TRBJ2-2
D: TRBD2
V: TRBV6-1
size: NA

DNA: TGTGCCAGCAGCTCCACAGGGTCAATTGGGGCTTTCTTT
CDR3: CASSSTGSIGAFF
J: TRBJ1-1
D: NA
V: TRBV12-3/TRBV12-4
size: few

DNA: TGTGCCAGCAGTTTCCGAGCGGGGGGGCCGTACAATGAGCAGTTCTTC
CDR3: CASSFRAGGPYNEQFF
J: TRBJ2-1
D: TRBD2
V: TRBV12-3/TRBV12-4
size: few

DNA: TGTGCCAGCAGTCTACTACGGACTAGGGGTCACAATGAGCAGTTCTTC
CDR3: CASSLLRTRGHNEQFF
J: TRBJ2-1
D: TRBD2
V: TRBV6-2/TRBV6-3
size: few

DNA: TGTGCCAGTAGTACCCCCCAGGGTATAGCTTTCTTT
CDR3: CASSTPQGIAFF
J: TRBJ1-1
D: NA
V: TRBV19
size: few

DNA: TGCAGCGTAACAGGGGCGGGCGGGGAGCTGTTTTTT
CDR3: CSVTGAGGELFF
J: TRBJ2-2
D: TRBD1
V: TRBV29-1
size: NA

DNA: TGTGCCAGCAGTGAAGCTCACACCTATGGCTACACCTTC
CDR3: CASSEAHTYGYTF
J: TRBJ1-2
D: NA
V: TRBV2
size: NA

DNA: TGCAGTGCTAGAAATAGCGGTTCCTACAATGAGCAGTTCTTC
CDR3: CSARNSGSYNEQFF
J: TRBJ2-1
D: NA
V: TRBV20-1
size: NA

DNA: TGCGCCAGCAGCCTACCCCGGGACAGGAGCACAGATACGCAGTATTTT
CDR3: CASSLPRDRSTDTQYF
J: TRBJ2-3
D: TRBD1
V: TRBV4-1
size: NA

DNA: TGCGCCGGCAGCCCCTTAGGAGACGGTAGCAATCAGCCCCAGCATTTT
CDR3: CAGSPLGDGSNQPQHF
J: TRBJ1-5
D: NA
V: TRBV4-1
size: NA

DNA: TGTGCCAGCAGTAAACGTGGGGGAAGGCACAGCAATCAGCCCCAGCATTTT
CDR3: CASSKRGGRHSNQPQHF
J: TRBJ1-5
D: NA
V: TRBV2
size: NA

DNA: TGTGCCAGCAGTTACCCGGGAAACGGGGGCACAGATACGCAGTATTTT
CDR3: CASSYPGNGGTDTQYF
J: TRBJ2-3
D: NA
V: TRBV6-5
size: NA

DNA: TGTGCCAGTAGTATAGTTCAGGGGGGCAATCAGCCCCAGCATTTT
CDR3: CASSIVQGGNQPQHF
J: TRBJ1-5
D: TRBD1
V: TRBV19
size: NA

DNA: TGTGCCAGCAGTTACTCGGGCGGGGAGCAGTTCTTC
CDR3: CASSYSGGEQFF
J: TRBJ2-1
D: NA
V: TRBV6-2/TRBV6-3
size: many

DNA: TGTGCCAGCAGCTTAATTATTGGAACAGCGAGCTCCTACAATGAGCAGTTCTTC
CDR3: CASSLIIGTASSYNEQFF
J: TRBJ2-1
D: NA
V: TRBV7-2
size: many

DNA: TGTGCCAGCGGAAAAGGAGACACTGAAGCTTTCTTT
CDR3: CASGKGDTEAFF
J: TRBJ1-1
D: NA
V: TRBV7-9
size: NA